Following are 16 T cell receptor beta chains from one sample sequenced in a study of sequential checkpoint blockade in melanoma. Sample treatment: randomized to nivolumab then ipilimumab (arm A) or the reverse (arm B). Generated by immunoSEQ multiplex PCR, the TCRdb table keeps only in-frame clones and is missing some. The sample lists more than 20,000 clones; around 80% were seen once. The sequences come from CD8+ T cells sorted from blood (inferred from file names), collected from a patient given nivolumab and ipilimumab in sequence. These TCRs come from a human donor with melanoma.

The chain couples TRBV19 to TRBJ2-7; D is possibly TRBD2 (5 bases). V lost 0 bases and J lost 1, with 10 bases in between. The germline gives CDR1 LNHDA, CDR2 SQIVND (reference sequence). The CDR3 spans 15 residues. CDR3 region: CASSIDTRESYEQYF. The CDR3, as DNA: TGTGCCAGTAGTATAGATACGAGGGAGTCCTACGAGCAGTACTTC. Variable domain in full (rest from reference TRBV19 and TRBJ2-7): DGGITQSPKYLFRKEGQNVTLSCEQNLNHDAMYWYRQDPGQGLRLIYYSQIVNDFQKGDIAEGYSVSREKKESFPLTVTSAQKNPTAFYLCASSIDTRESYEQYFGPGTRLTVT.

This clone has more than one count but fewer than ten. Here the CDR3 reads CASSQGTRTTDEQFF. In nucleotides, the CDR3 is TGTGCCAGCAGCCAAGGGACTAGAACCACCGATGAGCAGTTCTTC. This rearrangement joins TRBV7-2 to TRBJ2-1; 8 positions agree with TRBD2. CDR1 and CDR2 (germline): SGHTA, FQGNSA. V was clipped by 5 bases and J by 8 bases; unmatched bases: 11. CDR3 length equals 15 residues.

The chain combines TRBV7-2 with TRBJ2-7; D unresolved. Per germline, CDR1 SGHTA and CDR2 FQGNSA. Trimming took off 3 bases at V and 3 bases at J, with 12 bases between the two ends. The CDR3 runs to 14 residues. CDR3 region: CASSFGGSRYEQYF. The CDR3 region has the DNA TGTGCCAGCAGCTTTGGCGGTAGTCGCTACGAGCAGTACTTC.

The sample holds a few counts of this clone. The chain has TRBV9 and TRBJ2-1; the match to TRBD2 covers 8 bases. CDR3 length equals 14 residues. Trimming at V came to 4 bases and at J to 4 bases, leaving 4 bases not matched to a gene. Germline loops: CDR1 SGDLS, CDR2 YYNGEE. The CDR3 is CASSLGLEYNEQFF. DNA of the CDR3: TGTGCCAGCAGCCTGGGACTAGAATACAATGAGCAGTTCTTC.

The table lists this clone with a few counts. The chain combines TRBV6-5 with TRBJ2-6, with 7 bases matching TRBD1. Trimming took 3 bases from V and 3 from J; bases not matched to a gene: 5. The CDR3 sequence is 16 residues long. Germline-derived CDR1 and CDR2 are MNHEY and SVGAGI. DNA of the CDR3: TGTGCCAGCAGTTATTCCGACAGGGTTGGGGCCAACGTCCTGACTTTC. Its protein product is CASSYSDRVGANVLTF.

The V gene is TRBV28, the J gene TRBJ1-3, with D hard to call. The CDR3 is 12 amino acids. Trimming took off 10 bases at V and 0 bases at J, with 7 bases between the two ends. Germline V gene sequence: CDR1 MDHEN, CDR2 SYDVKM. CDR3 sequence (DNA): TGTGCCATCGGGAGCTCTGGAAACACCATATATTTT. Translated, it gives CAIGSSGNTIYF.

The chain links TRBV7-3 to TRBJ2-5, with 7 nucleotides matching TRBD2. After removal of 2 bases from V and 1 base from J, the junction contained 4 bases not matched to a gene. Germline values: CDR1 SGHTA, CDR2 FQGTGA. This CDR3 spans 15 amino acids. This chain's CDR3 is CASSLQGGSQETQYF. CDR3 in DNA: TGTGCCAGCAGCTTACAGGGAGGGTCCCAAGAGACCCAGTACTTC.

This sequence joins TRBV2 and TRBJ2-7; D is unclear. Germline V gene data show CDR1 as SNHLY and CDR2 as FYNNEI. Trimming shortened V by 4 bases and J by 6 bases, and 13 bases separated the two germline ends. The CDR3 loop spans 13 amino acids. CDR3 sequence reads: CASSGVSGREQYF. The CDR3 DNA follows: TGTGCCAGCAGTGGGGTTTCTGGGCGCGAGCAGTACTTC.

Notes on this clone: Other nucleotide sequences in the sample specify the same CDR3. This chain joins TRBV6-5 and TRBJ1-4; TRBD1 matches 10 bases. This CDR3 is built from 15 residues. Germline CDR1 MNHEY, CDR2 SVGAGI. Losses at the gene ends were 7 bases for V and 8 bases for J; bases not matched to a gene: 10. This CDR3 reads CASTPRQGATEKLFF. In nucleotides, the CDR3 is TGTGCCAGCACCCCAAGACAGGGGGCGACGGAAAAACTGTTTTTT.

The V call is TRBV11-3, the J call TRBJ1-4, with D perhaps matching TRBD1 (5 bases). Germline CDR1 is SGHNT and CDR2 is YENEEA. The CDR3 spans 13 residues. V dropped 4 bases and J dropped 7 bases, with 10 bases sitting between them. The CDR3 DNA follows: TGTGCCAGCAGCTCTTCGGGGGTTGAAAAACTGTTTTTT. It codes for CASSSSGVEKLFF.

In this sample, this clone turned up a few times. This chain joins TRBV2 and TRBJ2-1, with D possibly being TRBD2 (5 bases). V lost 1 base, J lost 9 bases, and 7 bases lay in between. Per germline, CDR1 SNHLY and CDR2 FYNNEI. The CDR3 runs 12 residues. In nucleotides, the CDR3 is TGTGCCAGCAGTGAAGACAGCGGTGAGCAGTTCTTC. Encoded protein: CASSEDSGEQFF. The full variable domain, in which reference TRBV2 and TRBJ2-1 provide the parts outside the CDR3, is EPEVTQTPSHQVTQMGQEVILRCVPISNHLYFYWYRQILGQKVEFLVSFYNNEISEKSEIFDDQFSVERPDGSNFTLKIRSTKLEDSAMYFCASSEDSGEQFFGPGTRLTVL.

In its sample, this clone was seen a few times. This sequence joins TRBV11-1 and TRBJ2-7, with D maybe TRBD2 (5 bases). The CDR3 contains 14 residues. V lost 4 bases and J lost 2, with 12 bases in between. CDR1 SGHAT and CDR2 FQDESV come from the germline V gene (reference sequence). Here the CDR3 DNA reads TGTGCCAGCAGCTCCTCGGGGAAAGCCTACGAGCAGTACTTC. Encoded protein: CASSSSGKAYEQYF.

CDR3 residues: CASSFSSGGETQYF. CDR3 DNA: TGTGCCAGCAGCTTTTCCTCAGGAGGAGAGACCCAGTACTTC. The chain combines TRBV7-2 with TRBJ2-5; D is perhaps TRBD2 (5 bases). Per germline, CDR1 SGHTA and CDR2 FQGNSA. The CDR3 consists of 14 residues. Trimming stripped 3 bases from V and 4 bases from J, with 12 bases between.

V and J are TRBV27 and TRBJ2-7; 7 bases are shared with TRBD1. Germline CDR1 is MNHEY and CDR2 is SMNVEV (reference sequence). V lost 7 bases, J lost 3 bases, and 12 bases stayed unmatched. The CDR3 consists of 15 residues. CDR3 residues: CASTPVPGTVYEQYF. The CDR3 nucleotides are TGTGCCAGCACACCTGTACCGGGGACAGTCTACGAGCAGTACTTC.

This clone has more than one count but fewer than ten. The CDR3 loop reads CASSPEQGRGYEQYF. The CDR3 DNA reads as TGTGCCAGTAGCCCTGAGCAGGGGAGGGGCTACGAGCAGTACTTC. The rearrangement joins TRBV19 to TRBJ2-7; TRBD2 is a possible D gene (7 bases). Looked up from germline, CDR1 is LNHDA and CDR2 is SQIVND (reference sequence). Trimming pared 6 bases from V and 3 bases from J, leaving 18 bases between. This CDR3 is built from 15 residues.

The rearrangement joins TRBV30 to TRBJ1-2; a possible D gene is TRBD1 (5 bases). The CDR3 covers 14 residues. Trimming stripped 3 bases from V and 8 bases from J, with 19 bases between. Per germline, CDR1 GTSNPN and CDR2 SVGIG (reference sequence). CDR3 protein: CAWSPYGQGRGYTF. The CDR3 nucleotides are TGTGCCTGGAGCCCGTATGGGCAGGGAAGAGGCTACACCTTC. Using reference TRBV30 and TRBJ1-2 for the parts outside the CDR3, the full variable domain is SQTIHQWPATLVQPVGSPLSLECTVEGTSNPNLYWYRQAAGRGLQLLFYSVGIGQISSEVPQNLSASRPQDRQFILSSKKLLLSDSGFYLCAWSPYGQGRGYTFGSGTRLTVV.